This T cell receptor beta chain is from a study of blood T cell repertoires in COVID-19. On the study more broadly: PBMCs, B-cell-depleted T cells, or T cells provided the cDNA or gDNA that made up the material.

Original data processing: Amplified reference gene primers provided the basis for estimating nucleated cell counts. Sequencing used immunoSEQ multiplex PCR; TCRdb keeps in-frame clones, though not all of them. V and J calls and clone size are given by that table; D and trimming were obtained from the DNA. The sample gives under 450,000 clones, about nine tenths of which show up once; about 0.78% is in the top ten. V lost 4 bases and J 4 bases, leaving 14 bases between the germline ends. From germline, CDR1 is SEHNR and CDR2 FQNEAQ (reference sequence). The CDR3 consists of 14 residues. The clonotype was recovered from a woman aged 40 to 50 who had been exposed to COVID-19. The chain combines TRBV7-9 with TRBJ2-7; tentatively, D is TRBD1 (6 bases). The sample taken for sequencing was PBMCs or T cells enriched from blood (not recorded which). The CDR3 spells CASSSWTDPYEQYF. The DNA of the CDR3 is TGTGCCAGCAGCTCCTGGACAGATCCTTACGAGCAGTACTTC. The variable domain in full, with the rest retrieved from reference TRBV7-9 and TRBJ2-7, is DTGVSQNPRHKITKRGQNVTFRCDPISEHNRLYWYRQTLGQGPEFLTYFQNEAQLEKSRLLSDRFSAERPKGSFSTLEIQRTEQGDSAMYLCASSSWTDPYEQYFGPGTRLTVT.